These T cell receptor beta chains were read from a single sample in a study of early T cells in non-severe SARS-CoV-2 infection. TCRdb passed the 5' RACE reads through MiXCR, listing each CDR3 protein once. Of 56,000 or so distinct CDR3 sequences in the sample, about 10% were seen once. Sequences were obtained from whole blood. The receptors here all came from an adult who was a healthcare worker with PCR-confirmed SARS-CoV-2 infection or an uninfected control (not recorded which). Each CDR3 is given with its conserved first and last residue. The D gene is left open where the match is weak. A row's size may be missing; if present it is once, few, many or a size class.

size: few; J: TRBJ2-5; V: TRBV9; D: TRBD2; DNA: TGTGCCAGCAGCCCCGGAGCGGGAGGGATTGAAGAGACCCAGTACTTC; CDR3: CASSPGAGGIEETQYF
size: NA; J: TRBJ1-5; V: TRBV7-3; D: NA; DNA: TGTGCCAGCAGCCCCAGGGGCCCCAATCAGCCCCAGCATTTT; CDR3: CASSPRGPNQPQHF
size: many; J: TRBJ2-2; V: TRBV11-3; D: NA; DNA: TGTGCCAGCAGCTTTACAGGGACCGGGGAGCTGTTTTTT; CDR3: CASSFTGTGELFF
size: NA; J: TRBJ2-7; V: TRBV29-1; D: NA; DNA: TGCAGCGTTGAAGATCCCGGGAGAGGCTACGAGCAGTACTTC; CDR3: CSVEDPGRGYEQYF
size: few; J: TRBJ2-5; V: TRBV11-3; D: TRBD1; DNA: TGTGCCAGCAGCAACCGGGACAGGGGGCTGGAGACCCAGTACTTC; CDR3: CASSNRDRGLETQYF
size: many; J: TRBJ2-7; V: TRBV19; D: NA; DNA: TGTGCCAGTAGTCCGTCTGGGAGCTACGAGCAGTACTTC; CDR3: CASSPSGSYEQYF
size: many; J: TRBJ2-5; V: TRBV11-3; D: TRBD2; DNA: TGTGCCAGCAGCGGCGTGGGCGGGAGAGGAGAGACCCAGTACTTC; CDR3: CASSGVGGRGETQYF
size: many; J: TRBJ2-2; V: TRBV7-8; D: NA; DNA: TGTGCCAGCAGCTCCGGAGTCATGGGGGCCGGGGAGCTGTTTTTT; CDR3: CASSSGVMGAGELFF
size: NA; J: TRBJ2-7; V: TRBV6-6; D: TRBD2; DNA: TGTGCCAGCAGTAATTGGGACTATAGCTCCTACGAGCAGTACTTC; CDR3: CASSNWDYSSYEQYF
size: many; J: TRBJ2-7; V: TRBV20-1; D: TRBD2; DNA: TGCAGTGCCGCAGTACTAGCGGATGGGGCCTACGAGCAGTACTTC; CDR3: CSAAVLADGAYEQYF
size: many; J: TRBJ1-1; V: TRBV4-1; D: TRBD1; DNA: TGCGCCAGCAGCCACGGACAGGGAGAGGGCACTGAAGCTTTCTTT; CDR3: CASSHGQGEGTEAFF
size: NA; J: TRBJ2-3; V: TRBV20-1; D: NA; DNA: TGCAGTGCTAGTAGTGGGGATACAGATACGCAGTATTTT; CDR3: CSASSGDTDTQYF
size: few; J: TRBJ2-7; V: TRBV12-3/TRBV12-4; D: NA; DNA: TGTGCCAGCAGTTTAGCGCCCATAAGCTCCTACGAGCAGTACTTC; CDR3: CASSLAPISSYEQYF
size: many; J: TRBJ2-3; V: TRBV5-1; D: NA; DNA: TGCGCCAGCAGCCTCCCGATCAGCACAGATACGCAGTATTTT; CDR3: CASSLPISTDTQYF
size: many; J: TRBJ2-3; V: TRBV30; D: TRBD2; DNA: TGTGCCTGGAGTGCGGGACTAGCGGGGCCAGATACGCAGTATTTT; CDR3: CAWSAGLAGPDTQYF
size: many; J: TRBJ2-7; V: TRBV29-1; D: TRBD2; DNA: TGCAGCGCGGGGACTAGCGCGAGCTCCTACGAGCAGTACTTC; CDR3: CSAGTSASSYEQYF
size: few; J: TRBJ2-7; V: TRBV20-1; D: NA; DNA: TGCAGTGCTAGAGATACTCGGGTATTCTCCTACGAGCAGTACTTC; CDR3: CSARDTRVFSYEQYF
size: many; J: TRBJ1-2; V: TRBV4-2; D: NA; DNA: TGTGCCAGCAGCGACATAGGACGGCAGTCAAACTATGGCTACACCTTC; CDR3: CASSDIGRQSNYGYTF
size: once; J: TRBJ2-1; V: TRBV6-5; D: NA; DNA: TGTGCCAGCAGTTACTCACAGGTAGCCGCCTACGGAGAGCAATTCTTC; CDR3: CASSYSQVAAYGEQFF
size: few; J: TRBJ2-7; V: TRBV10-2; D: TRBD1; DNA: TGCGCCAGCAGTGAAATGAGGGACAGAACCTACGAGCAGTACTTC; CDR3: CASSEMRDRTYEQYF
size: many; J: TRBJ2-3; V: TRBV11-2; D: NA; DNA: TGTGCCAGCGCCAAGGGGCTGTACACAGATACGCAGTATTTT; CDR3: CASAKGLYTDTQYF
size: NA; J: TRBJ1-2; V: TRBV6-5; D: NA; DNA: TGTGCCAGCAGTTACGGCGCGGGGGGAAACTATGGCTACACCTTC; CDR3: CASSYGAGGNYGYTF
size: NA; J: TRBJ2-3; V: TRBV28; D: TRBD2; DNA: TGTGCCAGCGGTACTAGCGGGAGTTTGTATACGCAGTATTTT; CDR3: CASGTSGSLYTQYF
size: many; J: TRBJ2-7; V: TRBV7-2; D: TRBD2; DNA: TGTGCCAGCAGCATGATTAGCGGGATCTCCCACGAGCAGTACTTC; CDR3: CASSMISGISHEQYF